One sample yielded the 30 T cell receptor beta chains listed below, sequenced in a study of shared clonotypes between healthy human individuals. TCRdb keeps only in-frame clones here, not all; method: immunoSEQ multiplex PCR. The sample includes hundreds of thousands of clones, roughly 79% seen only once; the top ten take around 12%. The sequenced sample consisted of PBMCs. Receptors were obtained from a woman in her forties in good health. Some clones in this sample may be carry-over from other donors' samples.

V and J are TRBV28 and TRBJ2-1; 10 bases line up with TRBD2. The V gene's germline CDR1 is MDHEN and CDR2 SYDVKM. With 7 bases clipped from V and 5 bases from J, the junction kept 20 bases outside the gene matches. This CDR3 has 19 amino acids. The CDR3 here is CASTRLAGLGGRVHNEQFF. Here the CDR3 DNA reads TGTGCCAGCACCCGACTAGCGGGTTTGGGGGGCCGGGTGCACAATGAGCAGTTCTTC.

The chain has TRBV6-5 and TRBJ1-1; TRBD1 is a possible D gene (6 bases). CDR1 MNHEY and CDR2 SVGAGI come from the germline V gene. The V end lost 4 bases, the J end lost 4 bases, and 13 bases lay between the germline ends. The CDR3 runs to 14 residues. CDR3 residues: CASSSTDRSTEAFF. The CDR3, as DNA: TGTGCCAGCAGTTCGACCGACAGGAGCACTGAAGCTTTCTTT.

The rearrangement uses TRBV2 and TRBJ2-5; D ambiguous. Germline CDR1 is SNHLY and CDR2 is FYNNEI. This CDR3 comprises 13 residues. V lost 9 bases, J lost 2 bases, and 13 bases lay in between. The CDR3 bases are TGTGCCAGTCATCTCGTAGTTCAAGAGACCCAGTACTTC. It codes for CASHLVVQETQYF.

This chain connects TRBV5-1 to TRBJ1-4; TRBD1 might be the D (5 bases). This CDR3 has 15 residues. CDR1 SGHRS and CDR2 YFSETQ come from the germline V gene. Trimming cost V 8 bases and J 5 bases, with 19 bases left between them. The CDR3 sequence is CASSRLGQENEKLFF. CDR3 bases: TGCGCCAGTTCCCGCTTGGGGCAGGAAAATGAAAAACTGTTTTTT.

The chain uses TRBV29-1 and TRBJ2-1, with unresolved D. The CDR3 totals 13 residues. CDR1 SQVTM and CDR2 ANQGSEA come from the germline V gene. With 2 bases removed from V and 4 bases from J, the gap between germline ends came to 9 bases. CDR3 coding DNA: TGCAGCGTTGAAACGATCCCGTACAATGAGCAGTTCTTC. This encodes CSVETIPYNEQFF.

This chain connects TRBV12-5 to TRBJ1-5, with 8 bases matching TRBD1. The CDR3 sequence is 18 residues long. After removal of 6 bases from V and 0 bases from J, the junction contained 13 bases not matched to a gene. Germline V CDR1 and CDR2: LGHNT, FRNRAP. The CDR3 bases are TGTGCTAGTGGGTTACCGGGACAGGATCCTTATAGCAATCAGCCCCAGCATTTT. As protein: CASGLPGQDPYSNQPQHF.

DNA of the CDR3: TGTGCCAGCAAGACTAGCGGGGAGTACGAGCAGTACTTC. Translated, it gives CASKTSGEYEQYF. This chain joins TRBV6-5 and TRBJ2-7, with TRBD2 matching 11 bases. The junction had 3 bases not matched to a gene; V was cut back by 7 bases and J by 4 bases. From germline, CDR1 is MNHEY and CDR2 SVGAGI. This CDR3 has 13 amino acids.

The V and J genes are TRBV28 and TRBJ2-7; D not resolved. V lost 5 bases and J lost 2, with 10 bases in between. Germline CDR1 and CDR2: MDHEN and SYDVKM. The CDR3 extends over 13 amino acids. CDR3 coding DNA: TGTGCCAGCAGTCCCGCTTTCGCCTACGAGCAGTACTTC. Translating it yields CASSPAFAYEQYF.

The rearrangement links TRBV4-1 to TRBJ2-2, with D possibly TRBD2 on 5 matching bases. Germline lookup yields CDR1 MGHRA and CDR2 YSYEKL. The V and J ends lost 4 bases and 8 bases respectively, with 20 bases between them. The CDR3 runs 16 residues. CDR3 protein: CASSLPGGSIGGELFF. The CDR3 coding sequence is TGCGCCAGCAGCCTACCCGGAGGCAGCATAGGGGGGGAGCTGTTTTTT.

The chain is built from TRBV28 and TRBJ2-2; D gene unclear. The germline V and J ends were trimmed by 7 bases and 6 bases, with 15 bases remaining between them. CDR3 length: 14 amino acids. Germline-derived CDR1 and CDR2 are MDHEN and SYDVKM. CDR3 sequence reads: CASTPAFEAGELFF. CDR3 sequence (DNA): TGTGCCAGCACCCCGGCCTTCGAGGCCGGGGAGCTGTTTTTT.

This rearrangement joins TRBV18 to TRBJ2-7; either TRBD1 or TRBD2 may fit D (5 bases each). CDR3 size: 15 residues. Per germline, CDR1 KGHSH and CDR2 LQKENI. V was pared by 3 bases and J by 2 bases, with 14 bases between. CDR3 sequence: CASSPPGTQAYEQYF. The CDR3 DNA sequence: TGTGCCAGCTCACCCCCCGGGACGCAAGCCTACGAGCAGTACTTC. Full variable domain (missing parts from reference TRBV18 and TRBJ2-7): NAGVMQNPRHLVRRRGQEARLRCSPMKGHSHVYWYRQLPEEGLKFMVYLQKENIIDESGMPKERFSAEFPKEGPSILRIQQVVRGDSAAYFCASSPPGTQAYEQYFGPGTRLTVT.

V gene TRBV5-1 combines with J gene TRBJ2-5, with 7 bases matching TRBD2. The V gene's germline CDR1 is SGHRS and CDR2 YFSETQ. V shed 4 bases and J 4 bases; nucleotides not matched to a gene: 13. The CDR3 length is 16 residues. The CDR3 DNA is TGCGCCAGCAGCGCTAGCGGTCCGGACTCCGGAGAGACCCAGTACTTC. It encodes CASSASGPDSGETQYF.

V usage is TRBV27 and J usage is TRBJ2-2; no reliable D call. CDR3 length equals 18 residues. V lost 4 bases to trimming and J lost 1 base, with 19 bases between them. The germline V gene has CDR1 MNHEY and CDR2 SMNVEV (reference sequence). This chain's CDR3 is CASSSARLLNLNTGELFF. The DNA of the CDR3 is TGTGCCAGCAGTTCCGCCCGACTCCTCAATCTGAACACCGGGGAGCTGTTTTTT.

This clone occurred a few times. This CDR3 is also generated by other DNA sequences in the sample. The chain combines TRBV7-2 with TRBJ2-3; TRBD2 might be the D (5 bases). This CDR3 spans 14 amino acids. In germline, CDR1 is SGHTA, CDR2 FQGNSA. V lost 6 bases to trimming and J lost 0 bases, with 10 bases between them. The CDR3 protein is CASRFRTSTDTQYF. CDR3 nucleotides: TGTGCCAGCAGGTTCCGGACTAGCACAGATACGCAGTATTTT.

Only one count was recorded for this clone. V gene TRBV29-1 combines with J gene TRBJ1-4, with TRBD1 identical over 7 bases. The J segment lost 8 bases and the V segment lost 0 bases, leaving 6 bases of the junction unmatched. Germline values: CDR1 SQVTM, CDR2 ANQGSEA. This CDR3 is 14 amino acids long. The CDR3 spells CSVEERGHGEKLFF. CDR3 in DNA: TGCAGCGTTGAAGAGAGGGGGCACGGGGAAAAACTGTTTTTT.

About this clone itself: An end of the junction differs from the germline gene, which may be a read error. The same CDR3 also results from other DNA sequences found in this sample. The rearrangement joins TRBV11-2 to TRBJ2-7, with D maybe TRBD2 (7 bases). This CDR3 has 15 amino acids. CDR1 SGHAT and CDR2 FQNNGV come from the germline V gene. The CDR3 DNA reads as TGTGCCGGCAGCTTAGGGGGGGCCAGGGGCTACGAGCAGTACTTC. Translated, it gives CAGSLGGARGYEQYF.

V usage is TRBV28 and J usage is TRBJ1-5; TRBD1 matches 7 bases. CDR3 length: 19 amino acids. Germline V CDR1 and CDR2: MDHEN, SYDVKM. J lost 6 bases, V lost 3 bases, and 20 bases had no gene match. The CDR3 region is CASSLRNWARGRLGQPQHF. As DNA, the CDR3 is TGTGCCAGCAGTTTGCGAAACTGGGCCAGGGGGAGGTTGGGTCAGCCCCAGCATTTT.

The table lists this clone with many counts. V usage is TRBV7-3 and J usage is TRBJ2-1; 8 bases match TRBD2. From germline, CDR1 is SGHTA and CDR2 FQGTGA. With 4 bases clipped from V and 6 bases from J, the junction kept 8 bases outside the gene matches. The CDR3 is 15 residues long. CDR3 in amino acids: CASSSGSGGSNEQFF. CDR3 nucleotides: TGTGCCAGCAGCTCAGGGAGCGGGGGTTCCAATGAGCAGTTCTTC.

This clone was recorded a few times. J is TRBJ2-3 and V is TRBV5-4; TRBD2 matches at 12 bases. Germline loops: CDR1 SGHNT, CDR2 YYREEE (reference sequence). Unmatched junction bases numbered 5, after V lost 4 bases and J lost 2 bases. The CDR3 runs to 16 residues. CDR3 sequence (DNA): TGTGCCAGCAGCACACCTAGCGGGAGGGACACAGATACGCAGTATTTT. Protein: CASSTPSGRDTDTQYF.

This chain joins TRBV11-2 and TRBJ1-2, with D possibly TRBD1 on 6 matching bases. The CDR3 runs to 14 residues. The germline V and J ends were trimmed by 5 bases and 6 bases, with 16 bases remaining between them. CDR1 is SGHAT and CDR2 is FQNNGV in the germline V gene. As DNA, the CDR3 is TGTGCCAGCAGCCCTACTACAGGGCTCCATGGCTACACCTTC. This encodes CASSPTTGLHGYTF.

This rearrangement joins TRBV28 to TRBJ1-1; D unclear. V dropped 4 bases and J dropped 5 bases, with 14 bases sitting between them. The CDR3 sequence is 14 residues long. Germline lookup yields CDR1 MDHEN and CDR2 SYDVKM. The CDR3 DNA is TGTGCCAGCAGTTCTCCCAGCCCGGGGACTGAAGCTTTCTTT. Protein product: CASSSPSPGTEAFF.

This chain uses TRBV5-1 with TRBJ2-7, with D tentatively TRBD1 (5 bases). The CDR3 loop spans 12 amino acids. Trimming cost V 7 bases and J 4 bases, with 12 bases left between them. Germline values: CDR1 SGHRS, CDR2 YFSETQ. The CDR3, as DNA: TGCGCCAGCGGATCTGGGGCGTACGAGCAGTACTTC. As protein: CASGSGAYEQYF.

A word on this clone: A clone one base away is much larger, so this may be a read error. V is TRBV30 and J is TRBJ2-1; 9 bases agree with TRBD1. CDR3 length: 17 amino acids. Per the germline V gene, CDR1 is GTSNPN and CDR2 is SVGIG (reference sequence). The CDR3 sequence is CAWSFTTPGTGIHEQLF. The CDR3 coding sequence is TGTGCCTGGAGTTTTACAACCCCCGGGACAGGGATCCATGAGCAGCTCTTC.

This clone has a single count. The rearrangement uses TRBV28 and TRBJ2-1, with a tentative D call TRBD2 (6 bases). Looked up from germline, CDR1 is MDHEN and CDR2 is SYDVKM. Trimming shortened V by 10 bases and J by 4 bases, and 14 bases separated the two germline ends. This CDR3 is built from 13 residues. CDR3 coding DNA: TGTGCCACCGGGCTAGCGAGATACAATGAGCAGTTCTTC. It translates to CATGLARYNEQFF.

V is TRBV6-6 and J is TRBJ2-7; TRBD2 aligns across 13 bases. With 6 bases clipped from V and 3 bases from J, the junction kept 5 bases outside the gene matches. CDR1 is MNHNY, CDR2 SVGAGI, per germline (reference sequence). This CDR3 has 15 residues. The DNA of the CDR3 is TGTGCCAGCAGAACGGGACTAGCGGGGAACTACGAGCAGTACTTC. Translating it yields CASRTGLAGNYEQYF.

The chain has TRBV25-1 and TRBJ1-1; a weak D match, TRBD1 (5 bases). This CDR3 is built from 14 residues. Germline V lookup: CDR1 MGHDK, CDR2 SYGVNS. V lost 0 bases to trimming and J lost 1 base, with 6 bases between them. The CDR3 spells CASSEYDRNTEAFF. In nucleotides, the CDR3 is TGTGCCAGCAGTGAATACGACAGGAACACTGAAGCTTTCTTT.

This clone has only one observation. Within the sample, other DNA sequences also encode this same CDR3. This rearrangement joins TRBV18 to TRBJ1-5; 10 nucleotides agree with TRBD1. The CDR3 runs 15 residues. V gave up 3 bases and J gave up 2 bases; unmatched junction bases: 1. Per germline, CDR1 KGHSH and CDR2 LQKENI. CDR3 residues: CASSPTGGGNQPQHF. The DNA of the CDR3 is TGTGCCAGCTCACCGACAGGGGGCGGCAATCAGCCCCAGCATTTT.

The CDR3 protein is CASSPRTSRASTGELFF. The CDR3 DNA sequence: TGTGCCAGCAGCCCTCGGACTAGTCGGGCCAGCACCGGGGAGCTGTTTTTT. J is TRBJ2-2 and V is TRBV13, with 7 bases identical to TRBD2. Losses at the gene ends were 5 bases for V and 4 bases for J; bases not matched to a gene: 13. CDR3 length: 17 residues. Germline lookup yields CDR1 PRHDT and CDR2 FYEKMQ (reference sequence).

The V gene is TRBV5-4, the J gene TRBJ2-2; D may be TRBD2 (6 bases). CDR3 size: 16 residues. Germline CDR1 is SGHNT and CDR2 is YYREEE (reference sequence). V lost 0 bases and J lost 0, with 9 bases in between. The CDR3 loop reads CASSLAAGPNTGELFF. The CDR3 nucleotides are TGTGCCAGCAGCTTGGCTGCGGGGCCGAACACCGGGGAGCTGTTTTTT.

This clone was recorded only once. V and J are TRBV27 and TRBJ2-1; maybe TRBD2 (6 bases). V lost 6 bases, J lost 5 bases, and 17 bases lay in between. Germline CDR1 is MNHEY and CDR2 is SMNVEV (reference sequence). This CDR3 is built from 15 residues. The CDR3 DNA reads as TGTGCCAGCAGGCCGGAGAGCGGGCACCACAATGAGCAGTTCTTC. The encoded protein is CASRPESGHHNEQFF.